This is a list of T cell receptor beta chains from one sample in a study of TIL therapy for anti-PD-1-resistant metastatic lung cancer. The protocol was immunoSEQ multiplex PCR, while the TCRdb copy is restricted to in-frame clones and leaves out a portion. This sample has about 95,000 clones; under 70% occur once, and the top ten carry approximately 9.9%. Sequencing was performed on tumor tissue, taken at baseline. These receptors originate from a person aged 30 to 80 with non-small cell lung cancer. CDR3s include the opening cysteine and the closing phenylalanine or tryptophan. A D gene is named only where the DNA matches it firmly. Where a row states a size, it is once, few, many or the class of an expanded clone; other rows omit it.

D gene,V gene,clone size,J gene,CDR3 DNA,CDR3 protein
NA,TRBV5-1,NA,TRBJ2-1,TGCGCCAGCAGCCCAATCGGGGTTAGCTATGAGCAGTTCTTC,CASSPIGVSYEQFF
NA,TRBV6-2/TRBV6-3,NA,TRBJ1-1,TGTGCCAGCAGTTACGAAGCGCGCACTGAAGCTTTCTTT,CASSYEARTEAFF
NA,TRBV2,NA,TRBJ2-2,TGTGCCAGCAGGGAGAGGACGAACACCGGGGAGCTGTTTTTT,CASRERTNTGELFF
NA,TRBV3-1/TRBV3-2,NA,TRBJ2-5,TGTGCCAGCAGCCTATCCATACAGGGTAGCCAAGAAACCCAGTACTTC,CASSLSIQGSQETQYF
NA,TRBV18,few,TRBJ2-3,TGTGCCAGCTCAGCAGCCCTGGACCCCACAGATACGCAGTATTTT,CASSAALDPTDTQYF
TRBD1,TRBV4-3,NA,TRBJ1-2,TGCGCCAGCAGCCGCGCAACAGGGGATGGCTACACCTTC,CASSRATGDGYTF
TRBD1,TRBV5-4,once,TRBJ1-2,TGTGCCAGCAGCCTCTGGACAGGGGGTACCTATGGCTACACCTTC,CASSLWTGGTYGYTF
TRBD2,TRBV5-1,NA,TRBJ2-2,TGCGCCAGCAGCTTGAATAGCGGGAGAACCGGGGAGCTGTTTTTT,CASSLNSGRTGELFF
NA,TRBV7-2,NA,TRBJ2-2,TGTGCCAGCAGCTTAGTGAGAGGGAACACCGGGGAGCTGTTTTTT,CASSLVRGNTGELFF
TRBD1,TRBV14,NA,TRBJ1-4,TGTGCCAGCAGCCAGCCAGGGGGCCGCAATGAAAAACTGTTTTTT,CASSQPGGRNEKLFF
TRBD2,TRBV28,NA,TRBJ2-5,TGTGCCAGCAGTTTAGAGGGACTAGCGGGAGAGACCCAGTACTTC,CASSLEGLAGETQYF
NA,TRBV5-6,NA,TRBJ1-2,TGTGCCAGCAGCTTGGGACAGCGCCTCTATGGCTACACCTTC,CASSLGQRLYGYTF
NA,TRBV6-2/TRBV6-3,NA,TRBJ2-7,TGTGCCAGCAGACCTACCAGCGGACGTCTCCCCTACGAGCAGTACTTC,CASRPTSGRLPYEQYF
TRBD1,TRBV6-5,few,TRBJ1-5,TGTGCCAGCATCAACTTACCGGGACAGAATCAGCCCCAGCATTTT,CASINLPGQNQPQHF
NA,TRBV5-5,NA,TRBJ2-7,TGTGCCAGCAGCTTTCAAGCGGGCTCCTACGAGCAGTACTTC,CASSFQAGSYEQYF